The clone carrying this T cell receptor (beta chain) was found a few times. Each CDR3 protein gets one entry after TCRdb re-called the 5' RACE reads with MiXCR. The sample records approximately 290,000 distinct CDR3 sequences, roughly a fifth being singletons. The V gene lost 6 bases and the J gene lost 7 bases, with 13 bases spanning the gap. Per the germline V gene, CDR1 is SGHAT and CDR2 is FQNNGV. The CDR3 sequence is 13 residues long. The sample is drawn from a study of T-cell memory formation after mild COVID-19. Study as a whole: Clusters were largely donor specific.

The receptor was derived from a man between 18 and 35 years old who had mild COVID-19 (a few samples of this study predate the infection). Cell type and time point are not known. The sample comprised PBMCs or a T cell subset sorted from them (not recorded which). The V call is TRBV11-2, the J call TRBJ2-1; tentatively, D is TRBD1 (5 bases). CDR3 nucleotide sequence: TGTGCCAGCAGTTTCGAAGGGGTGAATGAGCAGTTCTTC. It encodes CASSFEGVNEQFF.